One sample yielded the 27 T cell receptor beta chains listed below, sequenced in a study of molecular identifiers for immune sequencing clone quantification. TCRdb ran MiXCR on the PCR reads and lists one entry per CDR3 protein. The profile shows approximately 680,000 distinct CDR3 sequences, around 25% of them singletons. Sequenced material: naive CD8+ T cells from blood, with Jurkat cell RNA spiked in. Subset defined: FACS-sorted CD8+CD4-CCR7+CD45RA+ naive T cells. These receptors were taken from a human donor in good health. Some libraries in this study had Jurkat cell RNA spiked in.

The table lists this clonotype with many counts. The chain employs TRBV12-3 or TRBV12-4 and TRBJ2-7, with TRBD1 matching over 7 bases. V was pared by 6 bases and J by 6 bases, with 2 bases of the junction left unmatched. This CDR3 spans 11 amino acids. CDR3 nucleotides: TGTGCCAGCAGGACAGGGCCCGAGCAGTACTTC. This codes for CASRTGPEQYF.

This clonotype was seen just once. This may be a read error, as it is one base from a much larger clone. The V call is TRBV2, the J call TRBJ2-3, with TRBD2 matching 7 bases. Germline V gene sequence: CDR1 SNHLY, CDR2 FYNNEI. The CDR3 loop spans 16 amino acids. The CDR3 DNA sequence: TGTGCCAGCACCTTCTCCGCGGCTAGCGGAACAGATACGCAGTGTTTT. It yields the protein CASTFSAASGTDTQCF.

In this sample, this clonotype turned up many times. This chain connects TRBV6-5 to TRBJ2-5; TRBD2 is a possible D gene (5 bases). Germline loops: CDR1 MNHEY, CDR2 SVGAGI. With 0 bases removed from V and 0 bases from J, the gap between germline ends came to 14 bases. The CDR3 extends over 17 amino acids. CDR3 DNA sequence: TGTGCCAGCAGTTACTCGGCTAGCCCCAAGTACCAAGAGACCCAGTACTTC. Protein: CASSYSASPKYQETQYF.

This clonotype was seen a handful of times. This sequence joins TRBV19 and TRBJ1-5; 9 nucleotides align to TRBD1. Germline loops: CDR1 LNHDA, CDR2 SQIVND (reference sequence). This CDR3 is built from 15 residues. V was clipped by 7 bases and J by 7 bases; unmatched bases: 11. Here the CDR3 reads CASTPIGTGLQPQHF. CDR3 DNA: TGTGCCAGTACCCCAATCGGGACAGGGCTCCAGCCCCAGCATTTT.

This clonotype occurred a few times. The J gene is TRBJ1-2, the V gene TRBV9; D gene unclear. The germline V gene has CDR1 SGDLS and CDR2 YYNGEE. The CDR3 runs 13 residues. With 1 base removed from V and 0 bases from J, the gap between germline ends came to 4 bases. CDR3: CASSVQTNYGYTF. For the CDR3, the DNA is TGTGCCAGCAGCGTACAAACTAACTATGGCTACACCTTC.

The J gene is TRBJ1-1, the V gene TRBV9; D is perhaps TRBD1 (6 bases). The CDR3 runs 15 residues. V was pared by 2 bases and J by 2 bases, with 13 bases between. CDR1 is SGDLS and CDR2 is YYNGEE in the germline V gene. The CDR3 nucleotides read TGTGCCAGCAGCGTGGACAGCCTGTATAACACTGAAGCTTTCTTT. Its protein product is CASSVDSLYNTEAFF.

This chain links TRBV5-1 with TRBJ2-4; D may match TRBD1 or TRBD2 (5 bases each). The CDR3 totals 16 residues. Germline assignment: CDR1 SGHRS and CDR2 YFSETQ. The V end was cut by 5 bases, the J end by 0 bases, with 15 bases between. The CDR3 spells CASSPTVSGAKNIQYF. The CDR3 DNA is TGCGCCAGCAGTCCGACAGTAAGCGGAGCCAAAAACATTCAGTACTTC. The whole variable domain, remainder taken from reference TRBV5-1 and TRBJ2-4, is KAGVTQTPRYLIKTRGQQVTLSCSPISGHRSVSWYQQTPGQGLQFLFEYFSETQRNKGNFPGRFSGRQFSNSRSEMNVSTLELGDSALYLCASSPTVSGAKNIQYFGAGTRLSVL.

Worth noting for this clonotype: A much larger clone sits a single nucleotide away, making a read error possible. The chain links TRBV20-1 to TRBJ2-3; D might be TRBD2 (5 bases). The CDR3 length is 15 residues. The germline V gene has CDR1 DFQATT and CDR2 SNEGSKA (reference sequence). The CDR3 sequence: CSARDLAESTDTQCF. The CDR3 region has the DNA TGCAGTGCTAGAGATCTAGCAGAAAGCACAGATACGCAGTGTTTT.

V and J are TRBV3-1 and TRBJ2-2; D call uncertain. Germline loops: CDR1 LGHDT, CDR2 YNNKEL (reference sequence). Trimming took off 0 bases at V and 0 bases at J, with 8 bases between the two ends. This CDR3 has 16 residues. CDR3 amino acids: CASSQDDASNTGELFF. The CDR3 DNA follows: TGTGCCAGCAGCCAAGACGATGCTTCGAACACCGGGGAGCTGTTTTTT.

This clonotype was recorded at least ten times. J is TRBJ2-5 and V is TRBV19; a possible D gene is TRBD2 (6 bases). The CDR3 covers 14 residues. V dropped 5 bases and J dropped 2 bases, with 12 bases sitting between them. Looked up from germline, CDR1 is LNHDA and CDR2 is SQIVND (reference sequence). CDR3 amino acids: CASSGNSGQETQYF. The CDR3, as DNA: TGTGCCAGTAGTGGAAATAGCGGACAAGAGACCCAGTACTTC.

This clonotype was counted many times. This chain joins TRBV27 and TRBJ2-3; D is undetermined. This CDR3 contains 13 residues. Germline V CDR1 and CDR2: MNHEY, SMNVEV (reference sequence). Deletions cut 3 bases from V and 2 bases from J, with 6 bases between. The CDR3 loop reads CASSFISTDTQYF. DNA for the CDR3: TGTGCCAGCAGTTTCATTTCCACAGATACGCAGTATTTT.

The genes are TRBV19 and TRBJ2-2; no reliable D call. There are 13 residues in the CDR3. Germline V lookup: CDR1 LNHDA, CDR2 SQIVND (reference sequence). V lost 2 bases to trimming and J lost 6 bases, with 7 bases between them. CDR3 amino acids: CASSINGAGELFF. The CDR3 DNA reads as TGTGCCAGTAGTATAAATGGGGCCGGGGAGCTGTTTTTT.

In its sample, this clonotype was seen many times. The V and J genes are TRBV5-4 and TRBJ1-1; D is uncertain. V lost 4 bases and J lost 1, with 11 bases in between. The CDR3 runs to 14 residues. CDR1 SGHNT and CDR2 YYREEE come from the germline V gene (reference sequence). The CDR3 coding sequence is TGTGCCAGCAGCCGCGGTTTCCAGAACACTGAAGCTTTCTTT. The encoded protein is CASSRGFQNTEAFF.

With regard to this clonotype: This may stem from a read error, because a much larger clone lies one nucleotide away. The chain is built from TRBV20-1 and TRBJ2-3; 7 bases are a match to TRBD2. The CDR3 sequence is 17 residues long. Germline V gene sequence: CDR1 DFQATT, CDR2 SNEGSKA (reference sequence). The junction had 22 bases not matched to a gene; V was cut back by 6 bases and J by 7 bases. CDR3 bases: TGCAGTGCCGAAGAGCTGCTGCTGGCGGGGGTGCAACATACGCAGTATTTT. This translates into CSAEELLLAGVQHTQYF.

To note about this clonotype: This may stem from a read error, because a much larger clone lies one nucleotide away. Because the CDR3 is missing its conserved closing phenylalanine or tryptophan, this is likely a read error. V gene TRBV28 combines with J gene TRBJ1-3; D is unresolved. Trimming pared 4 bases from V and 1 base from J, leaving 14 bases between. Germline assignment: CDR1 MDHEN and CDR2 SYDVKM. This CDR3 has 16 amino acids. CDR3 loop: CASSSGGFRSGNTIYL. Here the CDR3 DNA reads TGTGCCAGCAGTTCGGGAGGTTTTCGATCTGGAAACACCATATATCTT.

This clonotype was counted only a few times. This chain links TRBV11-2 with TRBJ2-5; D is unclear. Germline values: CDR1 SGHAT, CDR2 FQNNGV. The CDR3 totals 17 residues. Trimming stripped 2 bases from V and 2 bases from J, with 18 bases between. The CDR3 is CASSLIGPGPLQETQYF. CDR3 sequence (DNA): TGTGCCAGCAGCTTAATCGGCCCCGGGCCTCTACAAGAGACCCAGTACTTC.

V gene TRBV6-2 or TRBV6-3 combines with J gene TRBJ2-7; tentative D call: TRBD2 (6 bases). The CDR3 extends over 14 amino acids. With 7 bases removed from V and 2 bases from J, the gap between germline ends came to 15 bases. In germline, CDR1 is MNHEY, CDR2 SVGEGT. CDR3 sequence (DNA): TGTGCCAGCAAGCGGGCAGACGGGGCCTACGAGCAGTACTTC. Translating it yields CASKRADGAYEQYF.

This clonotype was seen at least ten times. The chain recombines TRBV29-1 with TRBJ2-5; either TRBD1 or TRBD2 may supply D (5 bases each). Deletions cut 6 bases from V and 3 bases from J, with 11 bases between. In germline, CDR1 is SQVTM, CDR2 ANQGSEA. The CDR3 runs to 12 residues. This chain's CDR3 is CSVHGGKETQYF. CDR3 nucleotide sequence: TGCAGCGTACATGGGGGTAAAGAGACCCAGTACTTC.

The V and J genes are TRBV6-5 and TRBJ2-7; tentative D call: TRBD2 (7 bases). Germline CDR1 MNHEY, CDR2 SVGAGI. Between the trimmed V and J ends, which lost 2 bases and 3 bases, there was a span of 11 bases. The CDR3 spans 14 residues. The CDR3, as DNA: TGTGCCAGCAGTTACGGGGGGGCTGGCTACGAGCAGTACTTC. Translated, it gives CASSYGGAGYEQYF.

Regarding this clonotype: A much larger clone differs by one base, so this may be a read error. Here the CDR3 reads CAGSPPPTGQRRVQYF. DNA of the CDR3: TGTGCCGGCAGCCCGCCGCCGACCGGGCAACGGAGGGTCCAGTACTTC. The chain uses TRBV12-3 or TRBV12-4 and TRBJ2-5; a weak D match, TRBD2 (6 bases). The CDR3 loop spans 16 amino acids.

This clonotype has more than one count but fewer than ten. Because it lacks the conserved phenylalanine or tryptophan at the end, this CDR3 is likely a read error. This chain connects TRBV10-3 to TRBJ1-1; D perhaps matches TRBD1 (6 bases). CDR1 ENHRY and CDR2 SYGVKD come from the germline V gene. With 8 bases removed from V and 8 bases from J, the gap between germline ends came to 18 bases. This CDR3 is built from 13 residues. CDR3 DNA: TGTGCCATCCGGCCAGGGGCGCTGCCAGAAGCTTTCCTT. It codes for CAIRPGALPEAFL.

This clonotype was observed a few times. Here the CDR3 reads CASSQTSGSLHEQFF. The CDR3 DNA sequence: TGTGCCAGCAGCCAAACTAGCGGGAGTCTTCATGAGCAGTTCTTC. This sequence joins TRBV7-3 and TRBJ2-1, with 11 bases identical to TRBD2. The V gene's germline CDR1 is SGHTA and CDR2 FQGTGA. The CDR3 has 15 residues. With 5 bases clipped from V and 8 bases from J, the junction kept 8 bases outside the gene matches.

This chain uses TRBV13 with TRBJ2-5; weak D call: TRBD1 (6 bases). CDR3 length: 13 amino acids. Per the germline V gene, CDR1 is PRHDT and CDR2 is FYEKMQ (reference sequence). With 4 bases removed from V and 4 bases from J, the gap between germline ends came to 10 bases. CDR3 region: CASSSRGTETQYF. In DNA, the CDR3 is TGTGCCAGCAGCTCCAGGGGAACAGAGACCCAGTACTTC.

About this clonotype itself: A much bigger clone sits one base away, suggesting this may be a read error. The CDR3 bases are TGTGCCAGCAGTGGGGGGCGAGACAAAAACACTCAGTACTTC. Translation gives CASSGGRDKNTQYF. The genes are TRBV13 and TRBJ2-4, with D perhaps given as TRBD1 or TRBD2 (6 bases each). CDR1 PRHDT and CDR2 FYEKMQ come from the germline V gene (reference sequence). The CDR3 covers 14 residues.

Many counts were recorded for this clonotype. The rearrangement uses TRBV7-9 and TRBJ2-7; D might be TRBD1 (6 bases). This CDR3 comprises 15 residues. Trimming removed 1 base from V and 2 bases from J, with 12 bases in between. The germline gives CDR1 SEHNR, CDR2 FQNEAQ (reference sequence). The CDR3 region is CASSLETGGTYEQYF. CDR3 coding DNA: TGTGCCAGCAGCTTAGAGACAGGAGGAACCTACGAGCAGTACTTC.

The table lists this clonotype with a few counts. Here the CDR3 reads CASSIGTGPFYNEQFF. Here the CDR3 DNA reads TGTGCCAGTAGTATAGGGACAGGACCGTTCTACAATGAGCAGTTCTTC. V is TRBV19 and J is TRBJ2-1, with 7 bases lining up with TRBD1. The germline gives CDR1 LNHDA, CDR2 SQIVND (reference sequence). The V segment lost 1 base and the J segment 3 bases; nucleotides outside the gene matches: 6. This CDR3 contains 16 residues.

The chain employs TRBV5-6 and TRBJ1-3; 7 nucleotides align to TRBD1. The CDR3 runs to 17 residues. In germline, CDR1 is SGHDT, CDR2 YYEEEE. J lost 1 base, V lost 4 bases, and 11 bases had no gene match. CDR3 amino acids: CASSRGPGRMSGNTIYF. The CDR3 DNA is TGTGCCAGCAGCAGGGGGCCGGGACGGATGTCTGGAAACACCATATATTTT.